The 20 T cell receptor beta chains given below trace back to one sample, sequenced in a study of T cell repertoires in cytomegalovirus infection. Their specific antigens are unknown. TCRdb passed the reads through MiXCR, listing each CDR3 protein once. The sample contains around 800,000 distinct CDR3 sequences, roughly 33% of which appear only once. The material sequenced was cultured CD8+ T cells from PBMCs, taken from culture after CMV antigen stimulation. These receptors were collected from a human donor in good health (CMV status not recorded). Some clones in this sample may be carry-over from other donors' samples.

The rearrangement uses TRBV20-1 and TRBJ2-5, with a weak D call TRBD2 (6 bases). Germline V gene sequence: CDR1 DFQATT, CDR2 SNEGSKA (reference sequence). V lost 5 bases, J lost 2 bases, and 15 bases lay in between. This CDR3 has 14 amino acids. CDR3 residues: CSAGRLVMQETQYF. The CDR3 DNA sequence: TGCAGTGCTGGAAGACTAGTTATGCAAGAGACCCAGTACTTC.

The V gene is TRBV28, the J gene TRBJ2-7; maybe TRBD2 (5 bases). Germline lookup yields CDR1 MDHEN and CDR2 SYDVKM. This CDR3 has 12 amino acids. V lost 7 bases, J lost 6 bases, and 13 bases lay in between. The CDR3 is CASTADGGEQYV. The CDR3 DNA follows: TGTGCCAGCACAGCGGATGGTGGCGAGCAGTACGTC.

This CDR3 is CASSLSPGLRTDTQYF. Written as DNA, the CDR3 is TGTGCCAGCTCACTTTCTCCGGGTCTCAGGACAGATACGCAGTATTTT. The J gene is TRBJ2-3, the V gene TRBV18; no firm D call. Between the trimmed V and J ends, which lost 4 bases and 3 bases, there was a span of 17 bases. Per the germline V gene, CDR1 is KGHSH and CDR2 is LQKENI. This CDR3 contains 16 residues. The full variable domain, in which reference TRBV18 and TRBJ2-3 provide the parts outside the CDR3, is NAGVMQNPRHLVRRRGQEARLRCSPMKGHSHVYWYRQLPEEGLKFMVYLQKENIIDESGMPKERFSAEFPKEGPSILRIQQVVRGDSAAYFCASSLSPGLRTDTQYFGPGTRLTVL.

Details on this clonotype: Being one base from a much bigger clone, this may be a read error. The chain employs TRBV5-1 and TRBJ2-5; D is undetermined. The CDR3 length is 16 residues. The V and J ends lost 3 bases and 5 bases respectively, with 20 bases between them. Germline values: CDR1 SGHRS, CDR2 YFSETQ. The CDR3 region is CASSSQVESSLETQYF. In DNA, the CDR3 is TGCGCCAGCAGCTCCCAGGTCGAAAGTTCGTTGGAGACCCAGTACTTC. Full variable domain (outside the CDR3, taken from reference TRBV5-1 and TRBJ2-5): KAGVTQTPRYLIKTRGQQVTLSCSPISGHRSVSWYQQTPGQGLQFLFEYFSETQRNKGNFPGRFSGRQFSNSRSEMNVSTLELGDSALYLCASSSQVESSLETQYFGPGTRLLVL.

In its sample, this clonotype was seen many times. The CDR3 loop is CASSPSVGTGWIRWREKLFF. The CDR3, as DNA: TGTGCCAGCAGCCCTAGCGTCGGGACAGGGTGGATTCGTTGGCGTGAAAAACTGTTTTTT. The chain recombines TRBV7-9 with TRBJ1-4; 9 bases are a match to TRBD1. Germline lookup yields CDR1 SEHNR and CDR2 FQNEAQ (reference sequence). J gave up 7 bases and V 5 bases, and 23 bases lay outside the gene matches. The CDR3 covers 20 residues.

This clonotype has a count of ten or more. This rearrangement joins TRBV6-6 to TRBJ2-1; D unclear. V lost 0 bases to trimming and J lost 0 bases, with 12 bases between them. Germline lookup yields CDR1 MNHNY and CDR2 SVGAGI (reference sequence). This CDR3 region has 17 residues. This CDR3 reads CASSYSVALSSYNEQFF. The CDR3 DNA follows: TGTGCCAGCAGTTACTCGGTGGCGTTAAGCTCCTACAATGAGCAGTTCTTC.

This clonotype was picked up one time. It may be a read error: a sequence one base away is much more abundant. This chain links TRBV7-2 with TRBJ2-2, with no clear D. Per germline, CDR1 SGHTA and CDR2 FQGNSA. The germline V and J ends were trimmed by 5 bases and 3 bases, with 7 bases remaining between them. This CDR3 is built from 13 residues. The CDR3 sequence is CASSHWYTGELFF. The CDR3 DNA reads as TGTGCCAGCAGCCATTGGTACACCGGGGAGCTGTTTTTT.

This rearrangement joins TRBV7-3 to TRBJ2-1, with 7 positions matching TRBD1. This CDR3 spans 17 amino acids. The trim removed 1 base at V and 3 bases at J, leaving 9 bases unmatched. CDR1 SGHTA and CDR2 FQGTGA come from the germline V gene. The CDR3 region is CASSLIVTGLGYNEQFF. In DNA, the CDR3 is TGTGCCAGCAGCTTAATAGTGACAGGGTTGGGCTACAATGAGCAGTTCTTC. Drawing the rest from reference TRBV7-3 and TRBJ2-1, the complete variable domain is GAGVSQTPSNKVTEKGKYVELRCDPISGHTALYWYRQSLGQGPEFLIYFQGTGAADDSGLPNDRFFAVRPEGSVSTLKIQRTERGDSAVYLCASSLIVTGLGYNEQFFGPGTRLTVL.

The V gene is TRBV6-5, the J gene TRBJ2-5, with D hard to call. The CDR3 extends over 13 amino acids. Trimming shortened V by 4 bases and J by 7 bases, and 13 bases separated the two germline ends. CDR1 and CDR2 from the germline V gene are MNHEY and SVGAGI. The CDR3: CASSSLTPGTQYF. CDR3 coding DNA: TGTGCCAGCAGTTCACTGACCCCGGGGACCCAGTACTTC.

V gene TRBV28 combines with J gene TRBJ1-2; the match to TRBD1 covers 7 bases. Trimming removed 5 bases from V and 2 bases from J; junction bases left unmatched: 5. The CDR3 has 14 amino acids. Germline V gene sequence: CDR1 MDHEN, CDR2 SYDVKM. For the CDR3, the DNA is TGTGCCAGCAGTGACAGGGTTTACAACTATGGCTACACCTTC. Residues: CASSDRVYNYGYTF.

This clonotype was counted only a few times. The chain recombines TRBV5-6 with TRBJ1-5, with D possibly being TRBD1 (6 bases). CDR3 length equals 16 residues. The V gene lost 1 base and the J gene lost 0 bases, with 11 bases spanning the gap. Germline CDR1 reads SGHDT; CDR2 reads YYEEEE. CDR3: CASSLRDTYSNQPQHF. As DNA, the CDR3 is TGTGCCAGCAGCTTGCGGGACACCTATAGCAATCAGCCCCAGCATTTT.

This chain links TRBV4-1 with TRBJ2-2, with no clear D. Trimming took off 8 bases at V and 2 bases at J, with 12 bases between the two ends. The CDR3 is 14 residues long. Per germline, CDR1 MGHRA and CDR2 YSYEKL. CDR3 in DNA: TGCGCCAGCTCGGACGCTCTCAACACCGGGGAGCTGTTTTTT. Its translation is CASSDALNTGELFF.

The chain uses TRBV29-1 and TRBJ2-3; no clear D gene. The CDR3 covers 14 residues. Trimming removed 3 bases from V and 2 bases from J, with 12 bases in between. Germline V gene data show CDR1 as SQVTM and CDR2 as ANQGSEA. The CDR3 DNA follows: TGCAGCGTTGACGACGACACCTACACAGATACGCAGTATTTT. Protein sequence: CSVDDDTYTDTQYF.

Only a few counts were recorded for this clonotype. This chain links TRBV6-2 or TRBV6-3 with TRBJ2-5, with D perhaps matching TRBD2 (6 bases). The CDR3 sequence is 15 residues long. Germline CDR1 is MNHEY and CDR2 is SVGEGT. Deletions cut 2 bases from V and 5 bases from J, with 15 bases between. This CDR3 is CASSYDRGRVETQYF. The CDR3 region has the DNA TGTGCCAGCAGTTACGACCGGGGGAGAGTGGAGACCCAGTACTTC.

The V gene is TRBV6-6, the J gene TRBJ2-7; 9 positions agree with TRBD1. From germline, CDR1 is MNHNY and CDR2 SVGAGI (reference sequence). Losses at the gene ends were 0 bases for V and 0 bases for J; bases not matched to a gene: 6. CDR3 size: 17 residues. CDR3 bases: TGTGCCAGCAGTTACTCGATGGGACAGGGAATCTCCTACGAGCAGTACGTC. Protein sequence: CASSYSMGQGISYEQYV.

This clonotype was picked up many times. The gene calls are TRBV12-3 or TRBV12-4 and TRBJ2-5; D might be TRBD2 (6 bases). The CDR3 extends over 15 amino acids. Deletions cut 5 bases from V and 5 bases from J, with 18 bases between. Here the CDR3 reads CASSRTEAGGETQYF. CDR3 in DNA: TGTGCCAGCAGTCGCACGGAGGCCGGAGGGGAGACCCAGTACTTC.

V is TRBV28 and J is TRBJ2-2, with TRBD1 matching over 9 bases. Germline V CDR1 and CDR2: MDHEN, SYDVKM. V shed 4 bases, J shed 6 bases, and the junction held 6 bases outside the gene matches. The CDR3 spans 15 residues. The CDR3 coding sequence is TGTGCCAGCAGTTCCTCCGGGACAGGGCCCGGGGAGCTGTTTTTT. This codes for CASSSSGTGPGELFF.

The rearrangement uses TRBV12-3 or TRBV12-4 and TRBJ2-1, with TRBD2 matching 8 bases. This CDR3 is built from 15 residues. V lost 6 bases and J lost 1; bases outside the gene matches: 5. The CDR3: CASRGLVGSYNEQFF. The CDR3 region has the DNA TGTGCCAGCAGGGGACTAGTGGGGTCCTACAATGAGCAGTTCTTC.

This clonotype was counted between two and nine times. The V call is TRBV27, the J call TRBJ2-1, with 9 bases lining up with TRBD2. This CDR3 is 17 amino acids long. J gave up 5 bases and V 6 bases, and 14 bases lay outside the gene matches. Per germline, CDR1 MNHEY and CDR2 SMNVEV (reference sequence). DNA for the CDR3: TGTGCCAGCAGCGCTTGGGCGGGGGGGACTGCCCACAATGAGCAGTTCTTC. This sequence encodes CASSAWAGGTAHNEQFF.

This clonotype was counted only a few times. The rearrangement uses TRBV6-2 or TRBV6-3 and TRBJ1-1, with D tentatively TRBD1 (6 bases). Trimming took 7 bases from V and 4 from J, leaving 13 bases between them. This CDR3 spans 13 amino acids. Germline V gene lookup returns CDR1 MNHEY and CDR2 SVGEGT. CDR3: CASTPRGGTEAFF. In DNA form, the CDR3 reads TGTGCCAGCACCCCCCGAGGGGGCACTGAAGCTTTCTTT.